This TCR beta chain emerged from a study of CD8 T cells in Susac syndrome. Study-wide findings and caveats: The authors acknowledged that the study's TCR sequencing and HLA analysis involved relatively few individuals.

In contrast to the negatively isolated CD8+ and CD4+ T cells, TEMRA cells were FACS-enriched. A word on this clonotype: Its specificity is unknown.

RNA was extracted with the RNeasy kit, and a quantity of about 0.45 to 1 ug was reverse transcribed using random hexamers. Amplification of TCR beta CDR3 spanned 54 Vbeta and 13 Jbeta via immunoSEQ multiplex PCR. TCRdb recomputed calls from the immunoSEQ multiplex PCR reads with MiXCR, one row per CDR3 protein. The repertoire holds about 300,000 distinct CDR3 sequences, with roughly 85% as singletons. The sequence came from a human donor with multiple sclerosis. Specimen: CD8+ T cells from PBMCs.

CDR3 DNA: TGTGCCAGCAGCATTTCCAGGGCTAGCTACACCTTC. Its translation is CASSISRASYTF. This chain links TRBV21-1 with TRBJ1-2; TRBD1 is the table's D call and was not checked against the DNA. TRBV21-1 is tagged as a pseudogene. The CDR3 has 12 amino acids.